Listed here are 6 T cell receptor beta chains from one sample, sequenced in a study of blood T cell repertoires in COVID-19. TCRdb's table, derived via immunoSEQ multiplex PCR, lists solely in-frame clones and lacks some. The repertoire consists of a few hundred thousand clones, with about 91% occurring once and the leading ten covering over 1.3%. Sequencing input: peripheral blood. The receptors here all came from a man older than 75 with acute or convalescent COVID-19.

The rearrangement joins TRBV5-1 to TRBJ1-2, with 7 bases lining up with TRBD1. CDR3 length equals 15 residues. J lost 8 bases, V lost 4 bases, and 14 bases had no gene match. CDR1 SGHRS and CDR2 YFSETQ come from the germline V gene. The CDR3 loop reads CASSPRTGESSGYTF. The DNA for the CDR3 is TGCGCCAGCAGCCCTAGGACAGGAGAAAGTTCGGGCTACACCTTC.

The chain recombines TRBV11-2 with TRBJ1-1; D is uncertain. V was trimmed by 1 base and J by 8 bases, leaving 2 bases between them. The CDR3 consists of 10 residues. Germline assignment: CDR1 SGHAT and CDR2 FQNNGV. The DNA of the CDR3 is TGTGCCAGCAGCTTAGTAGAAGCTTTCTTT. Amino acid sequence: CASSLVEAFF.

On this clone itself: In the same sample, other DNA sequences code for this CDR3. This chain uses TRBV3-1 (or the pseudogene TRBV3-2) with TRBJ2-3, with D tentatively TRBD2 (6 bases). V gave up 6 bases and J gave up 0 bases, with 10 bases separating them. CDR1 and CDR2 (germline): LGHDT, YNNKEL (reference sequence). The CDR3 extends over 14 amino acids. The DNA of the CDR3 is TGTGCCAGCAGGCCCGGGGGTAGCACAGATACGCAGTATTTT. Translation gives CASRPGGSTDTQYF.

The rearrangement joins TRBV5-1 to TRBJ2-3, with 8 positions matching TRBD2. Germline trimming cut 2 bases from V and 2 bases from J; bases unmatched to any gene: 4. Germline CDR1 reads SGHRS; CDR2 reads YFSETQ. The CDR3 spans 15 residues. CDR3 in DNA: TGCGCCAGCAGCTTCGGCGGGGGGACCACAGATACGCAGTATTTT. This codes for CASSFGGGTTDTQYF.

V gene TRBV4-3 combines with J gene TRBJ1-4; 7 nucleotides match TRBD1. Trimming at V came to 1 base and at J to 7 bases, leaving 27 bases not matched to a gene. This CDR3 has 22 amino acids. Germline values: CDR1 LGHNA, CDR2 YSLEER. CDR3 residues: CASSQVYPGQVGSSWFGEKLFF. The CDR3 DNA reads TGCGCCAGCAGCCAAGTTTACCCCGGACAGGTTGGTTCCAGTTGGTTCGGTGAAAAACTGTTTTTT.

This clone has a single count. The CDR3 DNA sequence: TGCAGCGTTGAAGCGGGGGCCTACGAGCAGTACTTC. This gives the protein CSVEAGAYEQYF. The V gene is TRBV29-1, the J gene TRBJ2-7; the D gene is possibly TRBD2 (6 bases). This CDR3 region has 12 residues. CDR1 and CDR2 (germline): SQVTM, ANQGSEA. The V end was cut by 1 base, the J end by 2 bases, with 6 bases between.